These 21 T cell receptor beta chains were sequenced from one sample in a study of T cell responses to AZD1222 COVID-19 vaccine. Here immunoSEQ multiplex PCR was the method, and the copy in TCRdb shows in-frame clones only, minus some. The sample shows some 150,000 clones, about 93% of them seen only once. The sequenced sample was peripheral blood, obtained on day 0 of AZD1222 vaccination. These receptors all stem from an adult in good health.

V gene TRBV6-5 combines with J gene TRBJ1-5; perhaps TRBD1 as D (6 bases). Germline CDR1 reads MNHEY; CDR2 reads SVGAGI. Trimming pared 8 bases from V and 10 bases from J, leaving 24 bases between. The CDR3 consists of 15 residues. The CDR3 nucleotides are TGTGCCAGCGCCTGGGGGGTGGGGGGGGGCAGACCCCAGCATTTT. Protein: CASAWGVGGGRPQHF.

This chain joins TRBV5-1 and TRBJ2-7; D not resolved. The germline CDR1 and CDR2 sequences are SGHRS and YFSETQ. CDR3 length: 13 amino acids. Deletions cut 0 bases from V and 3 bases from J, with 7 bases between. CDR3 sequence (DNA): TGCGCCAGCAGCTTGGACGTAAACTACGAGCAGTACTTC. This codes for CASSLDVNYEQYF.

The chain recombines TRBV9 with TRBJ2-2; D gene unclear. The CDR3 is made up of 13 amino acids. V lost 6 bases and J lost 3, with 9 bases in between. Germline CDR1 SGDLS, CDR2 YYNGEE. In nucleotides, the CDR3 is TGTGCCAGCACCTACTCCCACACCGGGGAGCTGTTTTTT. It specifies CASTYSHTGELFF.

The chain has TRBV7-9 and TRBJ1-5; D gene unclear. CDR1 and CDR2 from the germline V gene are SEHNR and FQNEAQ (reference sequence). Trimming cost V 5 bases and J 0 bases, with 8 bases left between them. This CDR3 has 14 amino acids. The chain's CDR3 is CASSRSDSNQPQHF. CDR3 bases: TGTGCCAGCAGCCGGTCAGATAGCAATCAGCCCCAGCATTTT.

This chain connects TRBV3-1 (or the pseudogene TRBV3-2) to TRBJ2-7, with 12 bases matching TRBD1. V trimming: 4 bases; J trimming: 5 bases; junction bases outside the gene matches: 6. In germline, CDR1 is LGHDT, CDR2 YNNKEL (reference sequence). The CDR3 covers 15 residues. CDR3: CASSPKGQGADEQYF. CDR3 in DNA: TGTGCCAGCAGCCCAAAGGGACAGGGGGCAGACGAGCAGTACTTC.

The CDR3 nucleotides are TGTGCCAGCAGTTACTCGCTAGGAGACACTGAAGCTTTCTTT. Translating gives CASSYSLGDTEAFF. The rearrangement links TRBV6-5 to TRBJ1-1; D gene uncertain. V lost 0 bases to trimming and J lost 3 bases, with 8 bases between them. The CDR3 length is 14 residues. Germline loops: CDR1 MNHEY, CDR2 SVGAGI.

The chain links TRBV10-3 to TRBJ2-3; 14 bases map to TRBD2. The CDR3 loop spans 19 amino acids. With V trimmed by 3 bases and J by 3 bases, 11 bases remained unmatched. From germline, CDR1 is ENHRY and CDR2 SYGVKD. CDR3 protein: CAISDPGTSGRKRTDTQYF. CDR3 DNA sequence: TGTGCCATCAGTGACCCAGGGACTAGCGGGAGAAAGAGGACAGATACGCAGTATTTT.

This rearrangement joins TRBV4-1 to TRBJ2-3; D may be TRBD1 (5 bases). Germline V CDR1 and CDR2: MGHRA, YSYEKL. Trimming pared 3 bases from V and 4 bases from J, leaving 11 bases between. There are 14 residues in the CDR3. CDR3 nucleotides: TGCGCCAGCAGCCACCCAGGGTTTCCAGATACGCAGTATTTT. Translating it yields CASSHPGFPDTQYF.

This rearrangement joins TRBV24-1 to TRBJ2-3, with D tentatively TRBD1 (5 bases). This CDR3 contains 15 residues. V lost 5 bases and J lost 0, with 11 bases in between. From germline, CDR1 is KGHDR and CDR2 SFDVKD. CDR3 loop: CATSAEQASTDTQYF. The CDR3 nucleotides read TGTGCCACCAGTGCGGAACAGGCCAGCACAGATACGCAGTATTTT.

CDR3 sequence reads: CASSTYRGGYTF. CDR3 coding DNA: TGTGCCAGTAGTACTTACAGGGGCGGCTACACCTTC. The gene calls are TRBV19 and TRBJ1-2; 7 nucleotides line up with TRBD1. Trimming took 4 bases from V and 8 from J; bases not matched to a gene: 4. Germline V lookup: CDR1 LNHDA, CDR2 SQIVND (reference sequence). The CDR3 contains 12 residues.

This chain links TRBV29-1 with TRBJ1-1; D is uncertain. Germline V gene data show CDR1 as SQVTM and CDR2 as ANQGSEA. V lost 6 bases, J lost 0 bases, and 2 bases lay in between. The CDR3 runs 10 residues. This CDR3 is CSVLNTEAFF. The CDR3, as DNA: TGCAGCGTGTTGAACACTGAAGCTTTCTTT.

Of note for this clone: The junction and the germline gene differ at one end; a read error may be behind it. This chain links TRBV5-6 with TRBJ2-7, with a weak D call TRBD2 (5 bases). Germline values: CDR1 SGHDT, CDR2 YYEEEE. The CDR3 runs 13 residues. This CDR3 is CASSLERGISVDF. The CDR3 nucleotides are TGTGCCAGCAGCTTGGAGCGAGGGATTTCTGTGGACTTC.

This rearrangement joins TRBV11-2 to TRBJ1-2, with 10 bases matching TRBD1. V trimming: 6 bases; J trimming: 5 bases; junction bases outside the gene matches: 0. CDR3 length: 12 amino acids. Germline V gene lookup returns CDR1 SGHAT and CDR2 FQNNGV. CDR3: CASRDRGYGYTF. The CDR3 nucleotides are TGTGCCAGCAGGGACAGGGGGTATGGCTACACCTTC.

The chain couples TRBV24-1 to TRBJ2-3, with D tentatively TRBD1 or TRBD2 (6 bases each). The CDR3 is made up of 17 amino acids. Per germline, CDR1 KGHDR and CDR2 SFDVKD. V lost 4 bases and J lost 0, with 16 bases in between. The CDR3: CATSDPRPGASTDTQYF. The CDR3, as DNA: TGTGCCACCAGTGACCCTAGACCGGGGGCGAGCACAGATACGCAGTATTTT.

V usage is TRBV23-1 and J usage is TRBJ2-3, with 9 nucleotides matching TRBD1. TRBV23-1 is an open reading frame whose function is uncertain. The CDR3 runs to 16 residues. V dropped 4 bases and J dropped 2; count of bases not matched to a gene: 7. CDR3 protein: CASSPRQGDPTDTQYF. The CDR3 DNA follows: TGCGCCAGCAGTCCTAGACAGGGGGATCCCACAGATACGCAGTATTTT.

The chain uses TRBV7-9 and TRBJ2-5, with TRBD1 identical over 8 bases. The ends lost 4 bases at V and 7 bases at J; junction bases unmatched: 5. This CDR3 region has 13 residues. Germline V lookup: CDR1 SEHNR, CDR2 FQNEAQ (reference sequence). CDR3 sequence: CASSWTGSRTQYF. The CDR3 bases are TGTGCCAGCAGCTGGACAGGGTCTCGGACCCAGTACTTC.

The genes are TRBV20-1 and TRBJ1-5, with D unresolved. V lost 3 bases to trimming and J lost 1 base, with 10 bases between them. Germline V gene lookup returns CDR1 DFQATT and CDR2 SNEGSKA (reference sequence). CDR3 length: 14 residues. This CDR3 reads CSASSGLSNQPQHF. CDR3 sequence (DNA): TGCAGTGCTAGTTCCGGGTTAAGCAATCAGCCCCAGCATTTT.

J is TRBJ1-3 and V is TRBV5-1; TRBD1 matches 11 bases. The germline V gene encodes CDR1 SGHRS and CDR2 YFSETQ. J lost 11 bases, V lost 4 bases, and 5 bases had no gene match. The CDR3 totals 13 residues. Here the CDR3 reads CASSPQGQGAIYF. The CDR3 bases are TGCGCCAGCAGCCCCCAGGGACAGGGGGCCATATATTTT. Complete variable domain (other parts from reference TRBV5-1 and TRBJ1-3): KAGVTQTPRYLIKTRGQQVTLSCSPISGHRSVSWYQQTPGQGLQFLFEYFSETQRNKGNFPGRFSGRQFSNSRSEMNVSTLELGDSALYLCASSPQGQGAIYFGEGSWLTVV.

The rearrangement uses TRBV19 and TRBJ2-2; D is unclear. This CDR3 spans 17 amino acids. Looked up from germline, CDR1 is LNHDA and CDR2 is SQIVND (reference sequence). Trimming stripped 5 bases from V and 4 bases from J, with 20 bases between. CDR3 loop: CASSPSITLVFTGELFF. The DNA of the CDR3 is TGTGCCAGTAGTCCCTCAATAACCCTGGTCTTCACCGGGGAGCTGTTTTTT.

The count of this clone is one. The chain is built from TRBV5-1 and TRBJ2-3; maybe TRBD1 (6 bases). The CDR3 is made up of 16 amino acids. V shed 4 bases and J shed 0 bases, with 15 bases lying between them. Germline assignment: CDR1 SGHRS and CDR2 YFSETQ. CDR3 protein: CASSVRDITSTDTQYF. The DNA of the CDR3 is TGCGCCAGCAGCGTCCGGGACATCACTAGCACAGATACGCAGTATTTT. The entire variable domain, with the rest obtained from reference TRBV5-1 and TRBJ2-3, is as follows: KAGVTQTPRYLIKTRGQQVTLSCSPISGHRSVSWYQQTPGQGLQFLFEYFSETQRNKGNFPGRFSGRQFSNSRSEMNVSTLELGDSALYLCASSVRDITSTDTQYFGPGTRLTVL.

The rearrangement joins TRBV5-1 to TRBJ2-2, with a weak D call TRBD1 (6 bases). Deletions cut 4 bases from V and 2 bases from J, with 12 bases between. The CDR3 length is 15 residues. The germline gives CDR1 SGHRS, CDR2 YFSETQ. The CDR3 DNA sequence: TGCGCCAGCAGCCAGGGACAATCTAACACCGGGGAGCTGTTTTTT. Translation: CASSQGQSNTGELFF. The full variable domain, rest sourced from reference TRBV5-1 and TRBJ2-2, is KAGVTQTPRYLIKTRGQQVTLSCSPISGHRSVSWYQQTPGQGLQFLFEYFSETQRNKGNFPGRFSGRQFSNSRSEMNVSTLELGDSALYLCASSQGQSNTGELFFGEGSRLTVL.